One sample yielded the 18 T cell receptor beta chains listed below, sequenced in a study of blood T cell repertoires in COVID-19. Here immunoSEQ multiplex PCR was the method, and the copy in TCRdb shows in-frame clones only, minus some. The sample consists of 75,000 to 100,000 clones, roughly 80% of them appearing once. What was sequenced was peripheral blood. The receptors were sampled from a human donor in a cohort sampled during active COVID-19.

The genes are TRBV5-1 and TRBJ2-1; no firm D call. V lost 0 bases, J lost 4 bases, and 5 bases lay in between. Germline V gene lookup returns CDR1 SGHRS and CDR2 YFSETQ. There are 13 residues in the CDR3. CDR3 DNA sequence: TGCGCCAGCAGCTTGGCCACATACAATGAGCAGTTCTTC. Its translation: CASSLATYNEQFF.

The chain employs TRBV2 and TRBJ1-2, with unresolved D. Trimming cost V 3 bases and J 4 bases, with 15 bases left between them. The CDR3 consists of 15 residues. The germline gives CDR1 SNHLY, CDR2 FYNNEI. The CDR3 here is CASSEAGKEGYGYTF. DNA for the CDR3: TGTGCCAGCAGTGAGGCGGGGAAAGAGGGCTATGGCTACACCTTC.

As regards this clone: The limits of the CDR3 on the DNA are not certain, so only TCRdb's listed CDR3 is given. The rearrangement links TRBV21-1 to TRBJ2-6; the D call of TRBD1 is as the table states it, not checked on the DNA. TRBV21-1 is a pseudogene. The CDR3 spans 22 amino acids, including both terminal residues. CDR3 in amino acids: CASSKAPLSPYRVGSGANVLTF.

The chain recombines TRBV12-3 or TRBV12-4 with TRBJ2-7; maybe TRBD2 (6 bases). This CDR3 contains 13 residues. Trimming took 4 bases from V and 4 from J, leaving 11 bases between them. The CDR3 reads CASSSGVIYEQYF. The CDR3, as DNA: TGTGCCAGCAGTTCGGGGGTGATTTACGAGCAGTACTTC.

The CDR3 loop is CASSLLDRVYGYTF. The CDR3 nucleotides are TGTGCCAGCAGTTTACTTGACAGGGTCTATGGCTACACCTTC. The chain couples TRBV5-6 to TRBJ1-2, with 7 bases lining up with TRBD1. The J segment lost 4 bases and the V segment lost 5 bases, leaving 8 bases of the junction unmatched. The CDR3 is made up of 14 amino acids. Germline V gene sequence: CDR1 SGHDT, CDR2 YYEEEE.

V gene TRBV7-2 combines with J gene TRBJ2-1, with 9 bases lining up with TRBD1. CDR1 is SGHTA and CDR2 is FQGNSA in the germline V gene. The length of the CDR3 is 15 residues. The V and J ends lost 1 base and 5 bases, in that order; junction bases with no gene match: 3. CDR3 region: CASSLVWTGDNEQFF. In nucleotides, the CDR3 is TGTGCCAGCAGCTTAGTTTGGACAGGGGACAATGAGCAGTTCTTC. Full variable domain (remainder filled in from reference TRBV7-2 and TRBJ2-1): GAGVSQSPSNKVTEKGKDVELRCDPISGHTALYWYRQSLGQGLEFLIYFQGNSAPDKSGLPSDRFSAERTGGSVSTLTIQRTQQEDSAVYLCASSLVWTGDNEQFFGPGTRLTVL.

The chain employs TRBV4-3 and TRBJ1-2; TRBD1 aligns across 7 bases. This CDR3 has 17 amino acids. V lost 1 base, J lost 3 bases, and 11 bases stayed unmatched. From germline, CDR1 is LGHNA and CDR2 YSLEER. The CDR3 is CASSQAGSVRGDYGYTF. The CDR3 nucleotides read TGCGCCAGCAGCCAAGCAGGATCGGTCAGGGGGGACTATGGCTACACCTTC.

The chain joins TRBV5-8 to TRBJ1-1; D possibly corresponds to TRBD1 (5 bases). Germline-derived CDR1 and CDR2 are SGHTS and YDEGEE. Trimming took off 4 bases at V and 3 bases at J, with 19 bases between the two ends. The CDR3 has 16 residues. The CDR3, as DNA: TGTGCCAGCAGCCAAGTAGCAGGGATCGGATACACTGAAGCTTTCTTT. This codes for CASSQVAGIGYTEAFF. The complete variable domain, with remaining parts taken from reference TRBV5-8 and TRBJ1-1, reads EAGVTQSPTHLIKTRGQQATLRCSPISGHTSVYWYQQALGLGLQFLLWYDEGEERNRGNFPPRFSGRQFPNYSSELNVNALELEDSALYLCASSQVAGIGYTEAFFGQGTRLTVV.

V gene TRBV13 combines with J gene TRBJ2-6, with a possible D match to TRBD1 (5 bases). Germline V gives CDR1 PRHDT, CDR2 FYEKMQ (reference sequence). V dropped 5 bases and J dropped 2 bases, with 10 bases sitting between them. The CDR3 has 15 amino acids. DNA of the CDR3: TGTGCCAGCAGCATCCGACAGACTGGGGCCAACGTCCTGACTTTC. It is translated as CASSIRQTGANVLTF.

The CDR3 DNA follows: TGTGCCACCAGCAGAGATCCGGGACAGGGGACTCGGGATGAGCAGTTCTTC. Residues: CATSRDPGQGTRDEQFF. The V gene is TRBV15, the J gene TRBJ2-1, with 10 bases that match TRBD1. With 0 bases clipped from V and 8 bases from J, the junction kept 10 bases outside the gene matches. CDR1 is LNHNV and CDR2 is YYDKDF in the germline V gene (reference sequence). CDR3 length equals 17 residues.

The chain joins TRBV5-8 to TRBJ1-4, with 8 bases lining up with TRBD1. Germline CDR1 is SGHTS and CDR2 is YDEGEE. This CDR3 has 15 residues. The ends lost 4 bases at V and 6 bases at J; junction bases unmatched: 8. The CDR3 sequence: CASSKTGGKDEKLFF. DNA for the CDR3: TGTGCCAGCAGCAAAACAGGGGGGAAGGATGAAAAACTGTTTTTT. Using reference TRBV5-8 and TRBJ1-4 for the parts outside the CDR3, the full variable domain is EAGVTQSPTHLIKTRGQQATLRCSPISGHTSVYWYQQALGLGLQFLLWYDEGEERNRGNFPPRFSGRQFPNYSSELNVNALELEDSALYLCASSKTGGKDEKLFFGSGTQLSVL.

The chain links TRBV6-2 or TRBV6-3 to TRBJ2-3; D is perhaps TRBD2 (6 bases). The CDR3 consists of 16 residues. Germline-derived CDR1 and CDR2 are MNHEY and SVGEGT. Trimming cost V 4 bases and J 0 bases, with 14 bases left between them. Here the CDR3 reads CASSFGLLLSTDTQYF. DNA of the CDR3: TGTGCCAGCAGTTTCGGACTATTGTTGAGCACAGATACGCAGTATTTT.

This rearrangement joins TRBV6-2 or TRBV6-3 to TRBJ2-1; a weak D match, TRBD2 (5 bases). Germline V gives CDR1 MNHEY, CDR2 SVGEGT. Trimming cost V 2 bases and J 6 bases, with 14 bases left between them. The CDR3 loop spans 15 amino acids. CDR3: CASSYGVRAVNEQFF. The CDR3 DNA follows: TGTGCCAGCAGTTACGGGGTAAGAGCGGTCAATGAGCAGTTCTTC.

This clone was seen only a few times. The chain has TRBV7-9 and TRBJ2-1; tentative D call: TRBD2 (6 bases). Germline assignment: CDR1 SEHNR and CDR2 FQNEAQ (reference sequence). There are 16 residues in the CDR3. Trimming removed 3 bases from V and 3 bases from J, with 15 bases in between. The DNA for the CDR3 is TGTGCCAGCAGCTTCAGGGAGGAGGTCAGCTACAATGAGCAGTTCTTC. Amino acids: CASSFREEVSYNEQFF.

This sequence joins TRBV20-1 and TRBJ2-5; 10 bases line up with TRBD2. V was pared by 3 bases and J by 3 bases, with 7 bases of the junction left unmatched. Germline CDR1 reads DFQATT; CDR2 reads SNEGSKA (reference sequence). This CDR3 region has 15 residues. The CDR3 sequence is CSASTVLAGEETQYF. CDR3 sequence (DNA): TGCAGTGCTAGTACGGTCCTAGCGGGAGAAGAGACCCAGTACTTC.

This chain links TRBV6-6 with TRBJ2-5, with TRBD1 as a possible D gene (6 bases). CDR1 is MNHNY, CDR2 SVGAGI, per germline (reference sequence). CDR3 length: 15 amino acids. Deletions cut 6 bases from V and 4 bases from J, with 18 bases between. The CDR3 DNA reads as TGTGCCAGCAGCTGGCTTACAGGGTCCGCAGAGACCCAGTACTTC. This codes for CASSWLTGSAETQYF.

This clone has a handful of counts. The chain combines TRBV24-1 with TRBJ1-1; 8 bases are shared with TRBD1. The CDR3 spans 15 residues. J lost 3 bases, V lost 4 bases, and 6 bases had no gene match. Per germline, CDR1 KGHDR and CDR2 SFDVKD. CDR3 in DNA: TGTGCCACCAGTGAATCGACAGGGGTGGACACTGAAGCTTTCTTT. Amino acid sequence: CATSESTGVDTEAFF.

This clone was seen a few times. The V and J genes are TRBV6-5 and TRBJ2-1, with D possibly being TRBD2 (5 bases). V was pared by 8 bases and J by 2 bases, with 16 bases between. The CDR3 is made up of 15 amino acids. Germline V gene data show CDR1 as MNHEY and CDR2 as SVGAGI. The CDR3 loop reads CASGSRGRTYNEQFF. The CDR3, as DNA: TGTGCCAGCGGAAGCCGGGGAAGGACCTACAATGAGCAGTTCTTC.